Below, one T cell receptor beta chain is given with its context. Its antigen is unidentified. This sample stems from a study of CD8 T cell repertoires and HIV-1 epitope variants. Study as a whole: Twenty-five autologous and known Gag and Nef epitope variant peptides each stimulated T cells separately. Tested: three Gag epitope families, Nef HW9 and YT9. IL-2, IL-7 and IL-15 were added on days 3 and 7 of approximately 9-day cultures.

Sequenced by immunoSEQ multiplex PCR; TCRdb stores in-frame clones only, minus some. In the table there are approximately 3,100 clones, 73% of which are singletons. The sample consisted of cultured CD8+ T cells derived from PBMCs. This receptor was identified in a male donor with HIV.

For the CDR3, the DNA is TGTGCCAGCAGTTCTAGCGGATATGGGGAGACCCAGTACTTC. Protein: CASSSSGYGETQYF. The rearrangement links TRBV27 to TRBJ2-5, with 7 positions matching TRBD2. J was trimmed by 5 bases and V by 4 bases; bases with no gene match: 7. The CDR3 consists of 14 residues. The V gene's germline CDR1 is MNHEY and CDR2 SMNVEV (reference sequence).